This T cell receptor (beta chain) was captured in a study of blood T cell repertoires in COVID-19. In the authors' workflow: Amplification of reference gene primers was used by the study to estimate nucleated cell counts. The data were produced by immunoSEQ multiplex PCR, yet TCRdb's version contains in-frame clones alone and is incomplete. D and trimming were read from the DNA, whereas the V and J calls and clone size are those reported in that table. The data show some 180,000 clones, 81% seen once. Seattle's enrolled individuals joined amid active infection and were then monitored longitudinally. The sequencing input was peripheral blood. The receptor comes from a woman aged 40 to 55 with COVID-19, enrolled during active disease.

CDR3 region: CATGQSPNQPQHF. CDR3 nucleotides: TGTGCCACTGGACAGAGCCCCAATCAGCCCCAGCATTTT. The genes are TRBV30 and TRBJ1-5; D possibly corresponds to TRBD1 (6 bases). The CDR3 totals 13 residues. Germline loops: CDR1 GTSNPN, CDR2 SVGIG (reference sequence). Trimming shortened V by 8 bases and J by 3 bases, and 14 bases separated the two germline ends.